This T cell receptor (beta chain) was profiled in a study of shared clonotypes between healthy human individuals. V was pared by 3 bases and J by 0 bases, with 12 bases between. The germline gives CDR1 MNHEY, CDR2 SMNVEV (reference sequence). The CDR3 covers 15 residues. The donors, healthy adults who were HIV-negative, had experienced no recent acute infections or vaccinations. Produced via immunoSEQ multiplex PCR; TCRdb's table is partial and in-frame only. Here the sample spans 200,000 to 250,000 clones, under 80% being singletons. Sequences were obtained from memory CD4+ T cells sorted from blood. Subset meaning: CD45RA-negative fraction. This clonotype was obtained from a man aged 30 to 39 in good health. The rearrangement joins TRBV27 to TRBJ2-7, with D perhaps matching TRBD2 (6 bases). The CDR3 loop is CASSFAGTSSYEQYF. The DNA of the CDR3 is TGTGCCAGCAGTTTTGCCGGGACTTCCTCCTACGAGCAGTACTTC.